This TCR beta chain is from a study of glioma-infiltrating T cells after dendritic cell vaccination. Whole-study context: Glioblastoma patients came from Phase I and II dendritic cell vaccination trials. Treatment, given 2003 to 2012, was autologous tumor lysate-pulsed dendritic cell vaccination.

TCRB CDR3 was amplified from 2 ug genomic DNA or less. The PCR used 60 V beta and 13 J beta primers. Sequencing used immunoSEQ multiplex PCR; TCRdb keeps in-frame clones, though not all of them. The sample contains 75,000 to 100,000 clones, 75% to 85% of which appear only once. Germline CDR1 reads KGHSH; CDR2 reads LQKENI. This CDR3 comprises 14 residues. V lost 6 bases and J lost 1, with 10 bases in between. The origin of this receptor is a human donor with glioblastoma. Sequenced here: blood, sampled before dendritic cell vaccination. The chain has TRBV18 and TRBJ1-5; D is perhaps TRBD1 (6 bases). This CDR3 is CASSPGTSNQPQHF. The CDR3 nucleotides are TGTGCCAGCTCCCCTGGGACAAGCAATCAGCCCCAGCATTTT.